Following are 2 T cell receptor beta chains from one sample sequenced in a study of T cell responses to AZD1222 COVID-19 vaccine. Here immunoSEQ multiplex PCR was the method, and the copy in TCRdb shows in-frame clones only, minus some. Seen here are 200,000 or so clones, around 93% observed once, and the top ten hold roughly a tenth. Sequencing was performed on peripheral blood, taken on day 0 of AZD1222 vaccination. The receptors here all came from an adult in good health.

V is TRBV10-1 and J is TRBJ1-6; D is undetermined. Germline-derived CDR1 and CDR2 are WNHNN and SYGVQD (reference sequence). V was cut by 3 bases and J by 8 bases, with 29 bases left in between. CDR3 size: 20 residues. The DNA for the CDR3 is TGCGCCAGCAGTGACCCCAAGGAAACAAGGGAAAGAATTTCCTATTCACCCCTCCACTTT. Translated, it gives CASSDPKETRERISYSPLHF.

The chain carries TRBV6-5 and TRBJ1-2; TRBD1 is a possible D gene (5 bases). Germline V gene lookup returns CDR1 MNHEY and CDR2 SVGAGI. V was clipped by 8 bases and J by 8 bases, with 15 bases between them. The CDR3 consists of 12 residues. CDR3 in DNA: TGTGCCAGCTCCGGGACGACTTTCGGCTACACCTTC. Residues: CASSGTTFGYTF.